This TCR beta chain was observed in a study of blood T cell repertoires in COVID-19. Study details: The study drew acute and convalescent COVID-19 samples from the United States, Italy and Spain. The cDNA or gDNA used as material had been derived from T cells, B-cell-depleted T cells, or PBMCs.

With 5 bases removed from V and 2 bases from J, the gap between germline ends came to 12 bases. Germline V gives CDR1 SEHNR, CDR2 FQNEAQ (reference sequence). The CDR3 is 14 residues long. Source study methods: By means of reference gene primer amplification, nucleated cell counts were estimated. Profiled with immunoSEQ multiplex PCR; TCRdb holds only in-frame clones, not every one. The D gene and trimming were derived from the DNA, and the V and J assignments and clone size from that table. The repertoire holds some 47,000 clones, with about 86% as singletons. The chain couples TRBV7-9 to TRBJ1-1; D possibly corresponds to TRBD1 (6 bases). Sequenced sample: peripheral blood. The receptor was isolated from a human donor in a cohort sampled during active COVID-19. CDR3 sequence (DNA): TGTGCCAGCAGCCCAATACAGGGTAACACTGAAGCTTTCTTT. This translates into CASSPIQGNTEAFF.